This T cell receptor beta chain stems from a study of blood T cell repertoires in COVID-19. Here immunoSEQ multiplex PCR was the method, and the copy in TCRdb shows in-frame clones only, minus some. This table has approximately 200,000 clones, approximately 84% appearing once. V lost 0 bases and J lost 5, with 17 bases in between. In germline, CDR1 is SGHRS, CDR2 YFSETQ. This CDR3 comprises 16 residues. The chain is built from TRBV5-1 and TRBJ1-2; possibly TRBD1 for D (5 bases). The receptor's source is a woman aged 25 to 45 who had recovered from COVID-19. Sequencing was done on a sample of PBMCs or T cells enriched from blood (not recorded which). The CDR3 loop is CASSLAPWQGLYGYTF. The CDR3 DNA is TGCGCCAGCAGCTTGGCTCCATGGCAGGGACTATATGGCTACACCTTC.